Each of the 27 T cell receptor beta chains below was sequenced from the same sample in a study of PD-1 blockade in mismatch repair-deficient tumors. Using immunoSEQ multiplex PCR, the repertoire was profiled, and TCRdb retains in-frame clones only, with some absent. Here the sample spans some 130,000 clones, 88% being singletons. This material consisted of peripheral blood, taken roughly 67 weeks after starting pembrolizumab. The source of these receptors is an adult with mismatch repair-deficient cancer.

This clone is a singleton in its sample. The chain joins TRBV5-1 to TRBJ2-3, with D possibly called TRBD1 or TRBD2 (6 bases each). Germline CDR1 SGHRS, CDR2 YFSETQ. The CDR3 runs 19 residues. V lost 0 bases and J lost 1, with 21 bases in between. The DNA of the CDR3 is TGCGCCAGCAGCTTGGTGTGGGGGGCAGATCCCCAAGGCACAGATACGCAGTATTTT. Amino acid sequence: CASSLVWGADPQGTDTQYF. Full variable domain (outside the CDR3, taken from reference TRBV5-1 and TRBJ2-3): KAGVTQTPRYLIKTRGQQVTLSCSPISGHRSVSWYQQTPGQGLQFLFEYFSETQRNKGNFPGRFSGRQFSNSRSEMNVSTLELGDSALYLCASSLVWGADPQGTDTQYFGPGTRLTVL.

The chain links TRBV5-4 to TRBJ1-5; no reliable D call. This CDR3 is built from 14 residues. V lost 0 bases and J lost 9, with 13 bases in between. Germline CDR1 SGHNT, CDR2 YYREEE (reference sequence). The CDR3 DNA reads TGTGCCAGCAGCTTGGCCGGGTCGGGCCGGCCCCAGCATTTT. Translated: CASSLAGSGRPQHF.

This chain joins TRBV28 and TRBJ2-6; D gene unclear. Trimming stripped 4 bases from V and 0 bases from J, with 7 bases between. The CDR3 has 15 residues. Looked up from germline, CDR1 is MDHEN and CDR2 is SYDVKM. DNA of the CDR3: TGTGCCAGCAGTTCTGCCGGCTCTGGGGCCAACGTCCTGACTTTC. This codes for CASSSAGSGANVLTF. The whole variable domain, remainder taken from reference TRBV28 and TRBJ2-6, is DVKVTQSSRYLVKRTGEKVFLECVQDMDHENMFWYRQDPGLGLRLIYFSYDVKMKEKGDIPEGYSVSREKKERFSLILESASTNQTSMYLCASSSAGSGANVLTFGAGSRLTVL.

The CDR3 spells CASSPDRGRYEQYF. CDR3 sequence (DNA): TGTGCCAGCAGTCCCGACAGGGGGCGCTACGAGCAGTACTTC. V usage is TRBV27 and J usage is TRBJ2-7; 10 bases agree with TRBD1. Losses at the gene ends were 5 bases for V and 3 bases for J; bases not matched to a gene: 4. Per germline, CDR1 MNHEY and CDR2 SMNVEV (reference sequence). This CDR3 comprises 14 residues.

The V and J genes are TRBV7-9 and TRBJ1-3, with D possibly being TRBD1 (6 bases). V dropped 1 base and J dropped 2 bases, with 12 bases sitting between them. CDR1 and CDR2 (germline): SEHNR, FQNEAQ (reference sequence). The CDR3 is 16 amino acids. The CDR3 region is CASSLEGGHAGNTIYF. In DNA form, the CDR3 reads TGTGCCAGCAGCTTAGAAGGGGGGCATGCTGGAAACACCATATATTTT.

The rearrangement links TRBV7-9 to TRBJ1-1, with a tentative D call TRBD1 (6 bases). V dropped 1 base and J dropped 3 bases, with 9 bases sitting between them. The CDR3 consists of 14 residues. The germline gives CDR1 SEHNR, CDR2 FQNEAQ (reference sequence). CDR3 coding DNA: TGTGCCAGCAGCTTAGGCTCAGGGGACACTGAAGCTTTCTTT. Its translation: CASSLGSGDTEAFF.

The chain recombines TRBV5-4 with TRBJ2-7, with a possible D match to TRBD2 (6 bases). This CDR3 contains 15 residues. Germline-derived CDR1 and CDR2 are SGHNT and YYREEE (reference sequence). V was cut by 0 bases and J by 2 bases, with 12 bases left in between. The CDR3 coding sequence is TGTGCCAGCAGCTTGGGAGTTAGCGGCCCCTACGAGCAGTACTTC. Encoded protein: CASSLGVSGPYEQYF.

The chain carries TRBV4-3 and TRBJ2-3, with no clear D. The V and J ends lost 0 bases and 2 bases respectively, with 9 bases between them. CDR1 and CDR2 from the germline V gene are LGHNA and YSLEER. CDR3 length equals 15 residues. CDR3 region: CASSQEGPFTDTQYF. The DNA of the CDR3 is TGCGCCAGCAGCCAAGAAGGGCCTTTCACAGATACGCAGTATTTT.

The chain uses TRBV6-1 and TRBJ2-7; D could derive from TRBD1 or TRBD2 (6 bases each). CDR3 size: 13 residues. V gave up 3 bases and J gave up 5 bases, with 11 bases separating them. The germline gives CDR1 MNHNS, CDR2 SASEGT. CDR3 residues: CASSDWGADEQYF. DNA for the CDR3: TGTGCCAGCAGTGATTGGGGGGCTGACGAGCAGTACTTC.

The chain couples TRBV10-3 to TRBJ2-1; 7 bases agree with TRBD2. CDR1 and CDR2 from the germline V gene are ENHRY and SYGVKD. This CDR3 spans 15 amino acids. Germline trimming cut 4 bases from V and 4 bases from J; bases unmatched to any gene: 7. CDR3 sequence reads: CAISASGEGYNEQFF. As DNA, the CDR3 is TGTGCCATCAGTGCCAGCGGGGAGGGATACAATGAGCAGTTCTTC.

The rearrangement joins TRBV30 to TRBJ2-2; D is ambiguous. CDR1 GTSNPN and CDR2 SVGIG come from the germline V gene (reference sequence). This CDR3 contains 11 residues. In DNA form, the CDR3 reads TGTGTGGCAGGCCCCACCGGGGAGCTGTTTTTT. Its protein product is CVAGPTGELFF. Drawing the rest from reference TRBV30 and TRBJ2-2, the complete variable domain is SQTIHQWPATLVQPVGSPLSLECTVEGTSNPNLYWYRQAAGRGLQLLFYSVGIGQISSEVPQNLSASRPQDRQFILSSKKLLLSDSGFYLCVAGPTGELFFGEGSRLTVL.

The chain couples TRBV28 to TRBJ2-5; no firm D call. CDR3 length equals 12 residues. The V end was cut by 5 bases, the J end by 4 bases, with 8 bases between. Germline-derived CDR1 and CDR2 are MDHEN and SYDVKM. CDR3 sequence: CASSGTRETQYF. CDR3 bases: TGTGCCAGCAGTGGAACAAGAGAGACCCAGTACTTC.

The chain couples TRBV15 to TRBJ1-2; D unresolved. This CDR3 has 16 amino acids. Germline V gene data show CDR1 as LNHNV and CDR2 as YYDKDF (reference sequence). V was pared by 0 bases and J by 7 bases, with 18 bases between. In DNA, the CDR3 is TGTGCCACCAGCAGAGATTTAGGAGGGTCAGCTGCTGGCTACACCTTC. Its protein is CATSRDLGGSAAGYTF.

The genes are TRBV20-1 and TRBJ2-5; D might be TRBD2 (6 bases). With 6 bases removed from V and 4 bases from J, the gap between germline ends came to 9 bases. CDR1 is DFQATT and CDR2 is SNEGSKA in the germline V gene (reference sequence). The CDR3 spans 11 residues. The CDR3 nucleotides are TGCAGTGCCTGGGAGGTAGAGACCCAGTACTTC. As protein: CSAWEVETQYF.

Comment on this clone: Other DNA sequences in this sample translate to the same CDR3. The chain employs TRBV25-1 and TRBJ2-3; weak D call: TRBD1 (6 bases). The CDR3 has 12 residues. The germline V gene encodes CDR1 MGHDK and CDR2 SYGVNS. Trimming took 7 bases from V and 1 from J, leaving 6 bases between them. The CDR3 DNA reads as TGTGCCAGCAACAGGGGCACAGATACGCAGTATTTT. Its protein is CASNRGTDTQYF. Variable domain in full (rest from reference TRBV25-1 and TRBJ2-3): EADIYQTPRYLVIGTGKKITLECSQTMGHDKMYWYQQDPGMELHLIHYSYGVNSTEKGDLSSESTVSRIRTEHFPLTLESARPSHTSQYLCASNRGTDTQYFGPGTRLTVL.

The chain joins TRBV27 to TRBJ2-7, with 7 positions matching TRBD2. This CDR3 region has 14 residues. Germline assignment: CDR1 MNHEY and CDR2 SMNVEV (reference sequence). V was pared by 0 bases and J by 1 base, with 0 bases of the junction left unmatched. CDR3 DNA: TGTGCCAGCAGTTTATCCGGGAGGTCCTACGAGCAGTACTTC. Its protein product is CASSLSGRSYEQYF.

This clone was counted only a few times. CDR3 nucleotides: TGTGCCAGCAGCTTGGCCAGCCGGGGAGGCTACACCTTC. Amino acid sequence: CASSLASRGGYTF. The V call is TRBV7-2, the J call TRBJ1-2, with D unclear. Trimming pared 3 bases from V and 8 bases from J, leaving 13 bases between. The CDR3 sequence is 13 residues long. From germline, CDR1 is SGHTA and CDR2 FQGNSA.

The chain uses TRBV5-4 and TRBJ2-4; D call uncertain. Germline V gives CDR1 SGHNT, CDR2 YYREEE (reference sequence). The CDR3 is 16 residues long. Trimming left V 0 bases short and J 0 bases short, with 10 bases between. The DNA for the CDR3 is TGTGCCAGCAGCTTGGCAGGCATGATAGCCAAAAACATTCAGTACTTC. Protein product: CASSLAGMIAKNIQYF.

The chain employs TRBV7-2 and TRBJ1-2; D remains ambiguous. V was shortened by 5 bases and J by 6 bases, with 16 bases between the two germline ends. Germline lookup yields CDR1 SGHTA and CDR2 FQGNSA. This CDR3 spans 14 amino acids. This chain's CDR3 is CASSPERNLHGYTF. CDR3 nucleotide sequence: TGTGCCAGCAGCCCCGAAAGAAATCTCCATGGCTACACCTTC.

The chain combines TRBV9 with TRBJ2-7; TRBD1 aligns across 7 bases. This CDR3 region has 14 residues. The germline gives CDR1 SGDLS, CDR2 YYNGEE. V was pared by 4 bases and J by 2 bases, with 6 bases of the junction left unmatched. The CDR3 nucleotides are TGTGCCAGCAGCCCCGGGACAGAGGCCTACGAGCAGTACTTC. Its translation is CASSPGTEAYEQYF.

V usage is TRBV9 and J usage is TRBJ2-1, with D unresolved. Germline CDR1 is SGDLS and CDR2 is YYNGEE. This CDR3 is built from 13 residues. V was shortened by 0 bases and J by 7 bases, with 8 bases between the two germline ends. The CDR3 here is CASSVGVRNEQFF. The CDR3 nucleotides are TGTGCCAGCAGCGTAGGAGTGAGGAATGAGCAGTTCTTC. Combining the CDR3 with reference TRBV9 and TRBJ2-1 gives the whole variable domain DSGVTQTPKHLITATGQRVTLRCSPRSGDLSVYWYQQSLDQGLQFLIQYYNGEERAKGNILERFSAQQFPDLHSELNLSSLELGDSALYFCASSVGVRNEQFFGPGTRLTVL.

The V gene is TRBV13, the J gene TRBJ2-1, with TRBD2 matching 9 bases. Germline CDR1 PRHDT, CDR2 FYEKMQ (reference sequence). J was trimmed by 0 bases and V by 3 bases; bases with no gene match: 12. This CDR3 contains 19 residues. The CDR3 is CASSFYALAGASSYNEQFF. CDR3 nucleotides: TGTGCCAGCAGCTTTTATGCACTAGCGGGTGCTAGCTCCTACAATGAGCAGTTCTTC. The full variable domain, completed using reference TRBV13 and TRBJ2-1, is AAGVIQSPRHLIKEKRETATLKCYPIPRHDTVYWYQQGPGQDPQFLISFYEKMQSDKGSIPDRFSAQQFSDYHSELNMSSLELGDSALYFCASSFYALAGASSYNEQFFGPGTRLTVL.

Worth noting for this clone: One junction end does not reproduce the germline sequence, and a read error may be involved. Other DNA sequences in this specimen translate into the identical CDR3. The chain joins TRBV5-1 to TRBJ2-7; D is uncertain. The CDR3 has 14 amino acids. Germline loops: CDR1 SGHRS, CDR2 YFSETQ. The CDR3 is CASSSWGISDEQYF. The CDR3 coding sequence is TGTGCCAGCAGCTCCTGGGGTATATCGGACGAGCAGTACTTC. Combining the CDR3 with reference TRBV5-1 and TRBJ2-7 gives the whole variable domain KAGVTQTPRYLIKTRGQQVTLSCSPISGHRSVSWYQQTPGQGLQFLFEYFSETQRNKGNFPGRFSGRQFSNSRSEMNVSTLELGDSALYLCASSSWGISDEQYFGPGTRLTVT.

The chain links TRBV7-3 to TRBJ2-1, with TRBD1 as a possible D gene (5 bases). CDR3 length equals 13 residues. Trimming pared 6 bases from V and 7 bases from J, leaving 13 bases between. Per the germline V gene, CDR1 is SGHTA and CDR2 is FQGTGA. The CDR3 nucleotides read TGTGCCAGCAGTCAAAGGGGTGGGAATGAGCAGTTCTTC. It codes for CASSQRGGNEQFF.

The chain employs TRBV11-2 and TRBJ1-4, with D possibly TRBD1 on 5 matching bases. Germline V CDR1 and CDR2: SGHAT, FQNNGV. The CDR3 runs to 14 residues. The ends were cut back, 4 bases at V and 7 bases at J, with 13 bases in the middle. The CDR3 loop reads CASSSNPGGEKLFF. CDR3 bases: TGTGCCAGCAGCTCAAATCCGGGGGGTGAAAAACTGTTTTTT.

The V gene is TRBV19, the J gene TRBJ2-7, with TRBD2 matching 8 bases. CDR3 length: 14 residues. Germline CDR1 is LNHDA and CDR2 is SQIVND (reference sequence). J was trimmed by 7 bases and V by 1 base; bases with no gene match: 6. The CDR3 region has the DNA TGTGCCAGTAGTATAGCGGGAGGGCCGTATGAGCAGTACTTC. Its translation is CASSIAGGPYEQYF. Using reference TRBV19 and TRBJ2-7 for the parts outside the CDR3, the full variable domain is DGGITQSPKYLFRKEGQNVTLSCEQNLNHDAMYWYRQDPGQGLRLIYYSQIVNDFQKGDIAEGYSVSREKKESFPLTVTSAQKNPTAFYLCASSIAGGPYEQYFGPGTRLTVT.

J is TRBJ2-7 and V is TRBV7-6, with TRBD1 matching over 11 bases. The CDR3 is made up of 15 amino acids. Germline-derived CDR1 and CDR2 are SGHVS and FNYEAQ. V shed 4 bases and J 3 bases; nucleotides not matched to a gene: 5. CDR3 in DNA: TGTGCCAGCAGCTCCGGGACAGGGGGAGGCTACGAGCAGTACTTC. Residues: CASSSGTGGGYEQYF.